This T cell receptor (beta chain) is from a study of blood T cells in healthy people across ages. It was with a sample-barcoded 5' primer and a J-beta primer mix that a second PCR of roughly 7 to 12 cycles was run. TCRdb redid the calling of the 5' RACE reads with MiXCR, one entry per CDR3 protein. The sample has around 1,000,000 distinct CDR3 sequences, approximately 25% seen once. This clonotype occurred a few times. The junction departs from the called germline gene at one end, perhaps through a read error. These data were also reused for a study on T cells of mothers and their children. From that study: Each child gave 2.9 million or so TCR beta CDR3 reads (each mother, over 8.5 million). The study found slightly higher but non-significant overlap in related versus unrelated mother-child pairs.

What was sequenced was blood. The clonotype comes from a girl aged 2 to 10 in good health.

The CDR3 protein is CASTRGHGGFTYEQCF. The CDR3 DNA follows: TGCGCCAGCACCCGGGGACACGGGGGGTTTACCTACGAGCAGTGCTTC. J is TRBJ2-7 and V is TRBV5-1, with a possible D match to TRBD2 (7 bases). The CDR3 is made up of 16 amino acids. Germline CDR1 reads SGHRS; CDR2 reads YFSETQ. Full variable domain (rest looked up from reference TRBV5-1 and TRBJ2-7): KAGVTQTPRYLIKTRGQQVTLSCSPISGHRSVSWYQQTPGQGLQFLFEYFSETQRNKGNFPGRFSGRQFSNSRSEMNVSTLELGDSALYLCASTRGHGGFTYEQCFGPGTRLTVT.